The rows below give T cell receptor beta chains drawn from one sample of a study of blood T cell repertoires in COVID-19. Repertoires were generated with immunoSEQ multiplex PCR, while TCRdb's copy carries only in-frame clones and drops some. The table shows around 63,000 clones, with more than 60% occurring only once. Input material: peripheral blood. Every receptor here comes from a woman aged 50 to 65 with active or convalescent COVID-19. Each CDR3 is given with its conserved first and last residue. The order of the fields is D gene, J gene, V gene, clone size, CDR3 protein, CDR3 DNA. The D gene is left open where the match is weak. Clone size is given for some rows only: seen once, a few or many times, or a class if the clone is expanded.

D gene: TRBD1; J gene: TRBJ1-5; V gene: TRBV24-1; clone size: NA; CDR3 protein: CATSGVGGRNQPQHF; CDR3 DNA: TGTGCCACCAGTGGGGTAGGGGGCCGCAATCAGCCCCAGCATTTT
D gene: TRBD1; J gene: TRBJ1-1; V gene: TRBV28; clone size: NA; CDR3 protein: CASSRTGYTEAFF; CDR3 DNA: TGTGCCAGCAGCCGGACAGGGTACACTGAAGCTTTCTTT
D gene: TRBD2; J gene: TRBJ2-1; V gene: TRBV5-1; clone size: NA; CDR3 protein: CASSLVRGRAYNEQFF; CDR3 DNA: TGCGCCAGCAGCTTGGTTCGCGGGAGGGCATACAATGAGCAGTTCTTC
D gene: NA; J gene: TRBJ2-1; V gene: TRBV10-3; clone size: NA; CDR3 protein: CAISKFAESHNEQFF; CDR3 DNA: TGTGCCATCAGTAAATTCGCGGAATCCCACAATGAGCAGTTCTTC
D gene: NA; J gene: TRBJ2-7; V gene: TRBV18; clone size: once; CDR3 protein: CASSPSRDSEQYF; CDR3 DNA: TGTGCCAGCTCACCGTCGAGGGACTCCGAGCAGTACTTC
D gene: TRBD2; J gene: TRBJ2-2; V gene: TRBV29-1; clone size: NA; CDR3 protein: CSVEGSGSPTGELFF; CDR3 DNA: TGCAGCGTTGAGGGTAGCGGGAGCCCCACCGGGGAGCTGTTTTTT
D gene: NA; J gene: TRBJ2-5; V gene: TRBV5-1; clone size: NA; CDR3 protein: CASSLGLGETQYF; CDR3 DNA: TGCGCCAGCAGCCTGGGCCTCGGAGAGACCCAGTACTTC
D gene: TRBD1; J gene: TRBJ1-1; V gene: TRBV2; clone size: once; CDR3 protein: CASSGDRVSIF; CDR3 DNA: TGTGCCAGCAGTGGGGACAGGGTGTCGATATTT
D gene: TRBD2; J gene: TRBJ2-1; V gene: TRBV19; clone size: NA; CDR3 protein: CASSWTSGTYNEQFF; CDR3 DNA: TGTGCCAGTAGTTGGACTAGCGGTACCTACAATGAGCAGTTCTTC
D gene: NA; J gene: TRBJ2-3; V gene: TRBV19; clone size: NA; CDR3 protein: CASIPPGVSTDTQYF; CDR3 DNA: TGTGCCAGTATCCCGCCGGGGGTTAGCACAGATACGCAGTATTTT
D gene: NA; J gene: TRBJ2-3; V gene: TRBV5-1; clone size: NA; CDR3 protein: CASSLATEGDTQYF; CDR3 DNA: TGCGCCAGCAGCTTGGCGACAGAAGGAGATACGCAGTATTTT
D gene: NA; J gene: TRBJ2-3; V gene: TRBV5-1; clone size: NA; CDR3 protein: CASSPPLRGPTDTQYF; CDR3 DNA: TGCGCCAGCAGCCCCCCCCTACGGGGTCCCACAGATACGCAGTATTTT
D gene: TRBD1; J gene: TRBJ2-7; V gene: TRBV11-2; clone size: NA; CDR3 protein: CASSLDLRQGGYEQYF; CDR3 DNA: TGTGCCAGCAGCTTAGATCTAAGACAGGGGGGATACGAGCAGTACTTC
D gene: TRBD2; J gene: TRBJ2-3; V gene: TRBV4-2; clone size: NA; CDR3 protein: CASSLVTSGTVPPTDTQYF; CDR3 DNA: TGTGCCAGCAGCCTCGTGACTAGCGGGACTGTCCCTCCCACAGATACGCAGTATTTT
D gene: TRBD1; J gene: TRBJ2-7; V gene: TRBV19; clone size: NA; CDR3 protein: CASSTGVFSYEQYF; CDR3 DNA: TGTGCCAGTAGCACAGGGGTCTTCTCCTACGAGCAGTACTTC
D gene: TRBD1; J gene: TRBJ1-6; V gene: TRBV7-9; clone size: many; CDR3 protein: CASSSRDRESPLHF; CDR3 DNA: TGTGCCAGCAGCTCTAGGGACAGGGAATCACCCCTCCACTTT
D gene: NA; J gene: TRBJ1-2; V gene: TRBV6-5; clone size: NA; CDR3 protein: CASSYGGGTNYGYTF; CDR3 DNA: TGTGCCAGCAGTTACGGGGGGGGCACGAACTATGGCTACACCTTC
D gene: TRBD2; J gene: TRBJ2-1; V gene: TRBV19; clone size: NA; CDR3 protein: CASTQLAGGPNEQFF; CDR3 DNA: TGTGCCAGTACCCAACTAGCGGGAGGGCCGAATGAGCAGTTCTTC
D gene: TRBD2; J gene: TRBJ2-3; V gene: TRBV14; clone size: NA; CDR3 protein: CASSLGRAASGFSDTQYF; CDR3 DNA: TGTGCCAGCAGCCTTGGCAGGGCGGCTAGCGGGTTTTCAGATACGCAGTATTTT
D gene: NA; J gene: TRBJ1-2; V gene: TRBV30; clone size: NA; CDR3 protein: CAWDQGGYGYTF; CDR3 DNA: TGTGCCTGGGACCAGGGTGGCTATGGCTACACCTTC
D gene: TRBD1; J gene: TRBJ2-1; V gene: TRBV5-1; clone size: few; CDR3 protein: CASNNPGTGNFNEQFF; CDR3 DNA: TGCGCCAGCAACAACCCCGGGACAGGCAATTTTAATGAGCAGTTCTTC
D gene: NA; J gene: TRBJ2-5; V gene: TRBV29-1; clone size: NA; CDR3 protein: CSASRARETQYF; CDR3 DNA: TGCAGCGCTTCGAGGGCCCGAGAGACCCAGTACTTC
D gene: TRBD2; J gene: TRBJ2-1; V gene: TRBV7-2; clone size: NA; CDR3 protein: CASSLVGLAGEEFF; CDR3 DNA: TGTGCCAGCAGCTTAGTCGGACTAGCGGGAGAGGAGTTCTTC
D gene: TRBD1; J gene: TRBJ2-7; V gene: TRBV7-9; clone size: many; CDR3 protein: CASSFPGTGGPHYEQYF; CDR3 DNA: TGTGCCAGCAGCTTCCCCGGGACAGGGGGCCCCCACTACGAGCAGTACTTC
D gene: TRBD1; J gene: TRBJ1-5; V gene: TRBV19; clone size: NA; CDR3 protein: CASSMGQGFAYSNQPQHF; CDR3 DNA: TGTGCCAGTAGTATGGGACAGGGGTTTGCTTACTCCAATCAGCCCCAGCATTTT
D gene: NA; J gene: TRBJ2-2; V gene: TRBV6-5; clone size: NA; CDR3 protein: CASNDLGGELFF; CDR3 DNA: TGTGCCAGCAACGATCTCGGCGGGGAGCTGTTTTTT
D gene: TRBD2; J gene: TRBJ2-1; V gene: TRBV19; clone size: few; CDR3 protein: CASSIDWAAGTNNEQFF; CDR3 DNA: TGTGCCAGTAGTATAGATTGGGCAGCGGGAACCAACAATGAGCAGTTCTTC
D gene: NA; J gene: TRBJ1-5; V gene: TRBV5-1; clone size: once; CDR3 protein: CASSPNPTGMGSNQPQHF; CDR3 DNA: TGCGCCAGCAGCCCGAACCCCACAGGGATGGGTAGCAATCAGCCCCAGCATTTT
D gene: NA; J gene: TRBJ2-1; V gene: TRBV7-8; clone size: NA; CDR3 protein: CASSLPYNEQFF; CDR3 DNA: TGTGCCAGCAGCTTACCTTACAATGAGCAGTTCTTC
D gene: NA; J gene: TRBJ2-5; V gene: TRBV15; clone size: NA; CDR3 protein: CATSRELRGGRETQYF; CDR3 DNA: TGTGCCACCAGCAGAGAGCTACGAGGGGGAAGGGAGACCCAGTACTTC
D gene: TRBD2; J gene: TRBJ2-5; V gene: TRBV24-1; clone size: NA; CDR3 protein: CATSSSTRLAGGETQYF; CDR3 DNA: TGTGCCACCAGTTCTTCCACGCGACTAGCGGGGGGGGAGACCCAGTACTTC
D gene: NA; J gene: TRBJ2-7; V gene: TRBV5-4; clone size: NA; CDR3 protein: CASSLAYSPSYEQYF; CDR3 DNA: TGTGCCAGCAGCTTGGCTTACTCCCCCTCCTACGAGCAGTACTTC
D gene: NA; J gene: TRBJ1-2; V gene: TRBV6-5; clone size: NA; CDR3 protein: CASRRERGYTF; CDR3 DNA: TGTGCCAGCAGGAGGGAACGCGGCTACACCTTC
D gene: TRBD2; J gene: TRBJ2-1; V gene: TRBV6-6; clone size: NA; CDR3 protein: CAVSGSSYNEQFF; CDR3 DNA: TGTGCCGTTAGCGGGAGCTCCTACAATGAGCAGTTCTTC
D gene: NA; J gene: TRBJ1-1; V gene: TRBV30; clone size: NA; CDR3 protein: CAWTRGGNTEAFF; CDR3 DNA: TGTGCCTGGACCCGGGGGGGAAACACTGAAGCTTTCTTT
D gene: NA; J gene: TRBJ2-4; V gene: TRBV12-3/TRBV12-4; clone size: NA; CDR3 protein: CASSSIEPGIRIF; CDR3 DNA: TGTGCCAGCAGTTCCATAGAGCCGGGGATCAGGATTTTC
D gene: TRBD1; J gene: TRBJ2-7; V gene: TRBV28; clone size: NA; CDR3 protein: CASRATGGGSYEQYF; CDR3 DNA: TGTGCCAGCAGAGCGACAGGGGGCGGCTCCTACGAGCAGTACTTC
D gene: NA; J gene: TRBJ1-2; V gene: TRBV20-1; clone size: NA; CDR3 protein: CSASDSGTSDNYGYTF; CDR3 DNA: TGCAGTGCTAGTGATTCAGGGACATCCGATAACTATGGCTACACCTTC
D gene: NA; J gene: TRBJ2-5; V gene: TRBV18; clone size: NA; CDR3 protein: CASSPVTEQETQYF; CDR3 DNA: TGTGCCAGCTCACCGGTGACAGAACAAGAGACCCAGTACTTC
D gene: NA; J gene: TRBJ1-2; V gene: TRBV18; clone size: NA; CDR3 protein: CASSTGANYGYTF; CDR3 DNA: TGTGCCAGCTCGACAGGAGCTAACTATGGCTACACCTTC
D gene: TRBD1; J gene: TRBJ2-3; V gene: TRBV25-1; clone size: NA; CDR3 protein: CASSDPDRSSTDTQYF; CDR3 DNA: TGTGCCAGCAGTGACCCGGACAGGTCTAGCACAGATACGCAGTATTTT
D gene: TRBD1; J gene: TRBJ2-3; V gene: TRBV11-3; clone size: NA; CDR3 protein: CASSSRQGQESTDTQYF; CDR3 DNA: TGTGCCAGCAGCTCAAGACAGGGTCAAGAAAGCACAGATACGCAGTATTTT
D gene: NA; J gene: TRBJ2-3; V gene: TRBV19; clone size: NA; CDR3 protein: CASSLEGSTDTQYF; CDR3 DNA: TGTGCCAGTAGTCTGGAGGGAAGCACAGATACGCAGTATTTT
D gene: TRBD2; J gene: TRBJ2-1; V gene: TRBV11-3; clone size: NA; CDR3 protein: CASSLDETSGIYNEQFF; CDR3 DNA: TGTGCCAGCAGCTTAGATGAAACTAGCGGGATCTACAATGAGCAGTTCTTC
D gene: TRBD1; J gene: TRBJ1-2; V gene: TRBV6-5; clone size: NA; CDR3 protein: CASSSRPGQVSYGYTF; CDR3 DNA: TGTGCCAGCAGTTCCCGACCAGGACAGGTATCCTATGGCTACACCTTC
D gene: TRBD2; J gene: TRBJ2-2; V gene: TRBV5-1; clone size: NA; CDR3 protein: CASSFFSGGRVGELFF; CDR3 DNA: TGCGCCAGCAGCTTTTTTTCGGGAGGTAGAGTCGGGGAGCTGTTTTTT
D gene: TRBD1; J gene: TRBJ1-4; V gene: TRBV5-1; clone size: NA; CDR3 protein: CASSLTGTAATNEKLFF; CDR3 DNA: TGCGCCAGCAGCTTAACTGGGACAGCGGCAACTAATGAAAAACTGTTTTTT